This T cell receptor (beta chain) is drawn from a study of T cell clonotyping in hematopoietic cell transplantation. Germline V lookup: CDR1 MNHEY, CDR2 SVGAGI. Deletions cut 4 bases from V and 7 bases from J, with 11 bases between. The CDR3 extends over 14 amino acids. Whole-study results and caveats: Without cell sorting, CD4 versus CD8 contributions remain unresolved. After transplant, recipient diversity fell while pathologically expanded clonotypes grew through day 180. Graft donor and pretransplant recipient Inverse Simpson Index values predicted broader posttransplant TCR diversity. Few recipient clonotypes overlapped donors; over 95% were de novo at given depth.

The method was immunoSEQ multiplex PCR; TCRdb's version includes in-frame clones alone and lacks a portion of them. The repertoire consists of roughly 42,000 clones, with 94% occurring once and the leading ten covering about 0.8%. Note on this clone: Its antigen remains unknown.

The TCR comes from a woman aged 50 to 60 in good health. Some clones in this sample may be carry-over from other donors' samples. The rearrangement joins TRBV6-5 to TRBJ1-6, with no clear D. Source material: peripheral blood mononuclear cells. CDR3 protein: CASSSEVANSPLHF. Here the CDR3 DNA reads TGTGCCAGCAGTTCCGAGGTGGCCAATTCACCCCTCCACTTT.